A selection of T cell receptor beta chains follows, all from one sample in a study of OX40 agonist ivuxolimab in advanced cancers. Sequenced by immunoSEQ multiplex PCR; TCRdb stores in-frame clones only, minus some. The sample lists about 64,000 clones, 80% to 90% occurring once. Sequencing was performed on CD4+ or CD8+ T cells sorted from blood, taken in a trial of the OX40 agonist ivuxolimab. Receptors were obtained from an adult with an advanced solid tumor such as melanoma, head and neck, liver or kidney cancer. Both conserved end residues are part of each CDR3. Each record gives: V gene, J gene, CDR3 protein.

TRBV2	TRBJ2-7	CASSEGGSYEQYF
TRBV10-2	TRBJ1-5	CASSEEILAPQHF
TRBV7-2	TRBJ1-5	CASSLAKEQPQHF
TRBV10-2	TRBJ2-4	CASRDRGDKNIQYF
TRBV28	TRBJ2-7	CASSFSINLGLAGSTSYEQYF
TRBV5-5	TRBJ1-1	CATTGEGPATFF
TRBV7-2	TRBJ2-7	CASSLNRASGEQYF
TRBV5-1	TRBJ2-1	CASRPRQGATYNEQFF
TRBV14	TRBJ1-2	CASSHGINYGYTF
TRBV25-1	TRBJ2-2	CASTLGQEGTGELFF
TRBV5-6	TRBJ2-5	CASSPERGGKETQYF
TRBV11-2	TRBJ2-1	CASSPVGGRDEQFF
TRBV10-3	TRBJ1-3	CAISVMDRENTIYF
TRBV2	TRBJ1-6	CASSEGVGAPLHF
TRBV28	TRBJ1-2	CASSLKGTYGYTF
TRBV2	TRBJ1-1	CAKTRTPRDTEAFF
TRBV28	TRBJ2-5	CASSSGRLQETQYF
TRBV14	TRBJ2-1	CASSKSTGAGSYNEQFF
TRBV7-9	TRBJ2-3	CASGEGTQYF
TRBV7-3	TRBJ2-3	CASNKGGGTDTQYF
TRBV5-4	TRBJ2-2	CASSLDGGVTGELFF
TRBV5-1	TRBJ2-7	CASSSGQGLNEQYF
TRBV10-3	TRBJ1-2	CAISDAQGEAYGYTF
TRBV4-3	TRBJ2-5	CASSQDQGAETQYF
TRBV2	TRBJ2-3	CASSRDSSTDTQYF
TRBV6-6	TRBJ1-2	CASSEGQSFGYTF
TRBV11-2	TRBJ2-1	CASSLDRLAGDEQFF
TRBV23-1	TRBJ2-1	CASSQIGKHNEQFF
TRBV5-1	TRBJ1-2	CASSQGQIYGYTF
TRBV7-9	TRBJ1-6	CASSLGTVAYSPLHF
TRBV7-9	TRBJ1-1	CASSFDRSNGEAFF
TRBV4-1	TRBJ2-5	CASSQAAGGETQYF
TRBV6-1	TRBJ2-1	CASSERAGGDWGDEQFF
TRBV7-9	TRBJ1-2	CASSRGAQGYGYTF
TRBV2	TRBJ1-1	CASSEALGQGVRMRAFF
TRBV2	TRBJ2-3	CASSERTGGRDTQYF
TRBV2	TRBJ2-5	CASSRTGRGETQYF
TRBV19	TRBJ1-2	CASSVRNYGYTF
TRBV21-1	TRBJ2-7	CATHGVRYLSYEQYF
TRBV10-3	TRBJ2-3	CAINGGGETDTQYF
TRBV14	TRBJ2-1	CASSPTETGTRHVYNEQFF
TRBV6-1	TRBJ2-3	CASSFSGTDTQYF
TRBV19	TRBJ1-5	CASSIDPTGGYQPQHF
TRBV30	TRBJ1-1	CAWQIVGARAFF
TRBV5-1	TRBJ2-7	CASSWGGGSYEQYF
TRBV21-1	TRBJ2-7	CARRGGLAGDYEQYF
TRBV28	TRBJ1-5	CASSDNRGRNQPQHF
TRBV28	TRBJ1-4	CASRGPGGTNEKLFF
TRBV5-1	TRBJ2-5	CASRQGGGNQETQYF
TRBV4-1	TRBJ1-5	CASSQVEGSQPQHF
TRBV9	TRBJ1-5	CASSETGINQPQHF
TRBV30	TRBJ1-6	CAFSRGHSPLHF
TRBV27	TRBJ1-6	CASSPRQGGSSPLHF
TRBV25-1	TRBJ2-1	CATTGGPYNEQFF
TRBV27	TRBJ2-2	CASSLSGPRTSGRPNTGELFF
TRBV6-5	TRBJ2-2	CASSPGDTGELFF
TRBV11-1	TRBJ1-1	CASSERLGNTEAFF
TRBV7-3	TRBJ2-5	CASTKGVGETQYF
TRBV2	TRBJ2-3	CASQLPGITDTQYF